The clone carrying this T cell receptor beta chain was counted a single time. The antigen is undetermined. This specimen comes from a study of graft-versus-host responses after intestinal transplantation. At the level of the study: Transplantation in recipients was multivisceral, liver-intestinal, or isolated intestinal. Anti-thymocyte globulin induction was given to all recipients, followed by tacrolimus and steroids for 3 to 4 years.

Using immunoSEQ multiplex PCR, the repertoire was profiled, and TCRdb retains in-frame clones only, with some absent. Found here are tens of thousands of clones, approximately 92% of them singletons; the top ten hold 0.49%. The sequences come from unstimulated CD8+ T cells sorted from spleen or lymph node cells, collected before intestinal transplant. The TCR was taken from a human donor who received an intestinal transplant.

CDR3: CASSLWGESDTQYF. CDR3 nucleotide sequence: TGTGCCAGCAGTTTATGGGGGGAGTCAGATACGCAGTATTTT. The V gene is TRBV27, the J gene TRBJ2-3; D might be TRBD2 (6 bases). V shed 1 base and J shed 4 bases, with 9 bases lying between them. The CDR3 contains 14 residues. Germline CDR1 reads MNHEY; CDR2 reads SMNVEV (reference sequence).